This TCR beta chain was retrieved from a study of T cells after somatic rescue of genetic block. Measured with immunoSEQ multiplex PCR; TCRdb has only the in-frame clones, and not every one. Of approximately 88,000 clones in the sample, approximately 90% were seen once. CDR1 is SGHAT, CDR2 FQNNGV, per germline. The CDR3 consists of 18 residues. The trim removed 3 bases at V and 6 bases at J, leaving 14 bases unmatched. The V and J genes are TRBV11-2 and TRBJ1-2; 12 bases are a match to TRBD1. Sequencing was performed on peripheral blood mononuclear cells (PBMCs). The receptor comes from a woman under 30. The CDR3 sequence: CASSFTGTGGGKHNGYTF. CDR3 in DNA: TGTGCCAGCAGCTTTACCGGGACAGGGGGCGGCAAGCACAATGGCTACACCTTC.